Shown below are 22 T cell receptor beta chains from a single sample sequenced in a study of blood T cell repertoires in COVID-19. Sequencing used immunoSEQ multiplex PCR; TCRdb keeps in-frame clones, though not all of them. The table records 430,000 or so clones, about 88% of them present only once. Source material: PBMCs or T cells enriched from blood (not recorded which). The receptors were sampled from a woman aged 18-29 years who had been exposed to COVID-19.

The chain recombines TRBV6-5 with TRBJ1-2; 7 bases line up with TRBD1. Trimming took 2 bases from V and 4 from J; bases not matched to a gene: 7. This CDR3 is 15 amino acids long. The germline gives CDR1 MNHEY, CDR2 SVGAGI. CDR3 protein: CASSYVHRGTYGYTF. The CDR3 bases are TGTGCCAGCAGTTACGTCCACAGGGGTACCTATGGCTACACCTTC.

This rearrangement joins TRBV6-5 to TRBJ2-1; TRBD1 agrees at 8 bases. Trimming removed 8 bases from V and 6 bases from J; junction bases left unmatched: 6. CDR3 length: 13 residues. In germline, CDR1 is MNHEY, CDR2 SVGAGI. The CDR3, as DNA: TGTGCCAGCGGAGGGGACAGGCCCAATGAGCAGTTCTTC. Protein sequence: CASGGDRPNEQFF.

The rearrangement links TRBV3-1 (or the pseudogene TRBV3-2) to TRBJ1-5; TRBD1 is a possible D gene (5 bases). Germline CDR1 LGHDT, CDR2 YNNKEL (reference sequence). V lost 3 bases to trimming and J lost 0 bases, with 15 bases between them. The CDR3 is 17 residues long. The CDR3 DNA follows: TGTGCCAGCAGCCACCAAGGGAAGGGGAATAGCAATCAGCCCCAGCATTTT. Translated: CASSHQGKGNSNQPQHF.

The CDR3 spells CASSPRTGSGNTIYF. Here the CDR3 DNA reads TGTGCCAGCAGCCCGAGGACAGGGAGTGGAAACACCATATATTTT. This chain joins TRBV6-5 and TRBJ1-3; 8 nucleotides line up with TRBD1. V trimming: 6 bases; J trimming: 3 bases; junction bases outside the gene matches: 7. Germline values: CDR1 MNHEY, CDR2 SVGAGI. This CDR3 is built from 15 residues.

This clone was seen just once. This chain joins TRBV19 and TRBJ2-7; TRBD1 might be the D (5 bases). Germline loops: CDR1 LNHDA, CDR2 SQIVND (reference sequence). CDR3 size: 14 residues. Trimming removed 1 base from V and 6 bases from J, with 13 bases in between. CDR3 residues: CASSIGVGVGEQYF. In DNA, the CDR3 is TGTGCCAGTAGTATAGGGGTAGGGGTGGGCGAGCAGTACTTC. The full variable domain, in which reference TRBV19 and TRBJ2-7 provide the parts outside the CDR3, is DGGITQSPKYLFRKEGQNVTLSCEQNLNHDAMYWYRQDPGQGLRLIYYSQIVNDFQKGDIAEGYSVSREKKESFPLTVTSAQKNPTAFYLCASSIGVGVGEQYFGPGTRLTVT.

The CDR3, as DNA: TGTGCCAGCAGCGTGGACAGGGTTTCGGGTAGCGGGCACTCACCCCTCCACTTT. This encodes CASSVDRVSGSGHSPLHF. The rearrangement links TRBV7-9 to TRBJ1-6; 8 bases fit TRBD1. Germline-derived CDR1 and CDR2 are SEHNR and FQNEAQ (reference sequence). Trimming removed 5 bases from V and 10 bases from J; junction bases left unmatched: 19. This CDR3 has 18 amino acids.

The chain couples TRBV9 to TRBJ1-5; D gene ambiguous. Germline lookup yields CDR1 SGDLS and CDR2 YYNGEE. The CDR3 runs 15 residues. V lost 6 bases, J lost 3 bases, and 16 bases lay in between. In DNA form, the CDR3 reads TGTGCCAGCAACCCCGACGGGGATCCCAATCAGCCCCAGCATTTT. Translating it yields CASNPDGDPNQPQHF.

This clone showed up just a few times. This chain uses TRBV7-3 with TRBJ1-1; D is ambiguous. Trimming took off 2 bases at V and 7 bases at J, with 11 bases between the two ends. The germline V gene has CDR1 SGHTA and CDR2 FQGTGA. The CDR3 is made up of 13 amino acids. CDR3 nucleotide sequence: TGTGCCAGCAGCTTAGTCGGTATCCATGAAGCTTTCTTT. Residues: CASSLVGIHEAFF.

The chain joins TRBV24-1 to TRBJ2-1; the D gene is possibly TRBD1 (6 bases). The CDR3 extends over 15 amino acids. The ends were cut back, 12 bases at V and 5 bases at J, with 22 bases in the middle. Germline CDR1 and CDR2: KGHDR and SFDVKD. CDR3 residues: CASQSGTKINNEQFF. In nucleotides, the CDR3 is TGTGCCTCACAATCCGGGACAAAAATAAACAATGAGCAGTTCTTC.

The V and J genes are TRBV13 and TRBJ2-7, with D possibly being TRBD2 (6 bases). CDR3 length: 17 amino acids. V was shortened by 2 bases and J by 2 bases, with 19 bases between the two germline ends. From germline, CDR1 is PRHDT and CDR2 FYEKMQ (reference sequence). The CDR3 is CASSLSRGSERAYEQYF. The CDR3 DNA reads TGTGCCAGCAGCTTATCCCGGGGCTCGGAGCGGGCCTACGAGCAGTACTTC.

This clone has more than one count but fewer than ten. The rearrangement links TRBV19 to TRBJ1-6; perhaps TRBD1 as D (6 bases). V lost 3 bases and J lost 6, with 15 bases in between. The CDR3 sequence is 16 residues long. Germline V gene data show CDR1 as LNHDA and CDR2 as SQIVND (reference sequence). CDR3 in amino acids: CASSIGGQSVNSPLHF. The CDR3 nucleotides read TGTGCCAGTAGTATTGGAGGACAGTCAGTTAATTCACCCCTCCACTTT.

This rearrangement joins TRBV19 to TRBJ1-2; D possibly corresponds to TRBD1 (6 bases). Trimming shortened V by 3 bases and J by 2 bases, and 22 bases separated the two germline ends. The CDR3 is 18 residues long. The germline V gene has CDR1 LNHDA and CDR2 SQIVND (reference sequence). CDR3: CASSIGFIGQRTNYGYTF. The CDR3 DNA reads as TGTGCCAGTAGTATCGGGTTTATAGGACAGCGGACGAACTATGGCTACACCTTC.

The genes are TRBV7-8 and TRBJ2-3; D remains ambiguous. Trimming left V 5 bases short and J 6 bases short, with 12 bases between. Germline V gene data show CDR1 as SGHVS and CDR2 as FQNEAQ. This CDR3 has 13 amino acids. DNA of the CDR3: TGTGCCAGCAGCCAAGTCATCGCGGATACGCAGTATTTT. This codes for CASSQVIADTQYF. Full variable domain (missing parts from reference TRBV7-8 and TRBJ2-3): GAGVSQSPRYKVAKRGQDVALRCDPISGHVSLFWYQQALGQGPEFLTYFQNEAQLDKSGLPSDRFFAERPEGSVSTLKIQRTQQEDSAVYLCASSQVIADTQYFGPGTRLTVL.

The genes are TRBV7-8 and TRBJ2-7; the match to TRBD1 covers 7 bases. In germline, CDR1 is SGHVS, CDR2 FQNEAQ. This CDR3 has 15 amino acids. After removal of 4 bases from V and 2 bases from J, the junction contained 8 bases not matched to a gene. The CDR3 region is CASSWNRDRPYEQYF. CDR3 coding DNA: TGTGCCAGCAGCTGGAACCGGGACAGACCCTACGAGCAGTACTTC.

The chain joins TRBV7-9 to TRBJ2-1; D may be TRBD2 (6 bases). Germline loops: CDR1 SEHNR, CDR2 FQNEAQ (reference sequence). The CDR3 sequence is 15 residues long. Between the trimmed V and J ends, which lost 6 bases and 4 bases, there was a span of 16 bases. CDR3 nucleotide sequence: TGTGCCAGCAGACTGGAGGGCTTACCTTACAATGAGCAGTTCTTC. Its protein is CASRLEGLPYNEQFF.

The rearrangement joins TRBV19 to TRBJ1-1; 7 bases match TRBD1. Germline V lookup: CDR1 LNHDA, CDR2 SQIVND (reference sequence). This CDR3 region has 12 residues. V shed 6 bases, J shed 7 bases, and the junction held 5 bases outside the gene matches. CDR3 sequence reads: CASRHGQVEAFF. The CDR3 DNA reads TGTGCCAGTAGGCACGGACAGGTTGAAGCTTTCTTT.

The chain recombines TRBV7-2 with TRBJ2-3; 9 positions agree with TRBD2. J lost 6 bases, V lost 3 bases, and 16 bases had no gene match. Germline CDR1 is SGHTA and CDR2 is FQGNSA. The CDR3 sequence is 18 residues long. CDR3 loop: CASSLVHLAGPLGDTQYF. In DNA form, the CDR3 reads TGTGCCAGCAGCTTGGTCCATCTAGCGGGACCATTAGGGGATACGCAGTATTTT.

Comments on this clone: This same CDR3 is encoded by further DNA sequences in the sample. CDR3: CASSLAGSSYNEQFF. The CDR3 DNA reads as TGCGCCAGCAGCTTGGCCGGGAGCTCTTACAATGAGCAGTTCTTC. The chain uses TRBV5-1 and TRBJ2-1; perhaps TRBD2 as D (6 bases). There are 15 residues in the CDR3. The germline V and J ends were trimmed by 0 bases and 4 bases, with 11 bases remaining between them. The V gene's germline CDR1 is SGHRS and CDR2 YFSETQ.

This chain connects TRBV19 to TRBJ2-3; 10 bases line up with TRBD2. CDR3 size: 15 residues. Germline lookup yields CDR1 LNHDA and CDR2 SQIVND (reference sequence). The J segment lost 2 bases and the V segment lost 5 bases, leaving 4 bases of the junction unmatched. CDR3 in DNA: TGTGCCAGTAGTGTGACTAGCGGGCTCACAGATACGCAGTATTTT. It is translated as CASSVTSGLTDTQYF.

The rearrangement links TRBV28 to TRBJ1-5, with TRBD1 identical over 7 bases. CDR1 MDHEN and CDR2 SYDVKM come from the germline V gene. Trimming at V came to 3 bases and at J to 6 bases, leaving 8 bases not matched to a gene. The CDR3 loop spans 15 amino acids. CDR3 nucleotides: TGTGCCAGCAGTTTTCCGACAGGGCTGGGTCAGCCCCAGCATTTT. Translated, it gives CASSFPTGLGQPQHF.

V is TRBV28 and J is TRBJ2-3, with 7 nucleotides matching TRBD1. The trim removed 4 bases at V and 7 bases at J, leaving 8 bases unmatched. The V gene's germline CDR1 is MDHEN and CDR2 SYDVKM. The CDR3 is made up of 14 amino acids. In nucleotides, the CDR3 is TGTGCCAGCAGTTCCCAACAGGGGCCACATACGCAGTATTTT. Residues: CASSSQQGPHTQYF. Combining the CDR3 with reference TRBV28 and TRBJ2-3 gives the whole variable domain DVKVTQSSRYLVKRTGEKVFLECVQDMDHENMFWYRQDPGLGLRLIYFSYDVKMKEKGDIPEGYSVSREKKERFSLILESASTNQTSMYLCASSSQQGPHTQYFGPGTRLTVL.

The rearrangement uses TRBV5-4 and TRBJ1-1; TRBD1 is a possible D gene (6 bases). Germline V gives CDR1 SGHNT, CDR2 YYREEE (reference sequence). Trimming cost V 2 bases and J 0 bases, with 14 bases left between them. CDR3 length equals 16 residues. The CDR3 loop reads CASSFGGAPLNTEAFF. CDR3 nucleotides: TGTGCCAGCAGCTTCGGGGGGGCGCCCTTGAACACTGAAGCTTTCTTT.